This TCR beta chain emerged from a study of blood T cell repertoires in COVID-19. Background on the study: Samples taken during acute and convalescent COVID-19 were collected in the United States, Italy and Spain. In each case, the material was cDNA or gDNA derived from T cells, B-cell-depleted T cells, or PBMCs.

The CDR3 sequence is 13 residues long. The germline V and J ends were trimmed by 1 base and 7 bases, with 10 bases remaining between them. Germline V lookup: CDR1 KGHSH, CDR2 LQKENI. Original handling: Estimation of nucleated cell counts was performed using reference gene primer amplification. Clones were sequenced by immunoSEQ multiplex PCR, and TCRdb holds only the in-frame ones, with some missing. That table supplies the V and J calls and clone size; D and trimming were determined from the DNA. The sample lists 200,000 to 250,000 clones, roughly four fifths occurring once. The source is a woman in her 70s with acute or convalescent COVID-19. The sample consisted of peripheral blood. V and J are TRBV18 and TRBJ1-2; no reliable D call. CDR3 region: CASSPREVRGYTF. For the CDR3, the DNA is TGTGCCAGCTCACCACGGGAGGTTCGTGGCTACACCTTC.